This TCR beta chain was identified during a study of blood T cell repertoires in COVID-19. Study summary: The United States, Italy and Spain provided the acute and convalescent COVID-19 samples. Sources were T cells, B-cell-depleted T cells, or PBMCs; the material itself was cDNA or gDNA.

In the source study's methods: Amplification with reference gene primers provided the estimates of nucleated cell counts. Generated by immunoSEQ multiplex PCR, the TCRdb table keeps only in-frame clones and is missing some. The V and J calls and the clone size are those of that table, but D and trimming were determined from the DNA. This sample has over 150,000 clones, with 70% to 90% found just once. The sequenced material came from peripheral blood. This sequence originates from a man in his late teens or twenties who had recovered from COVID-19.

The CDR3 loop is CASSIGGLGSQHF. DNA for the CDR3: TGTGCCAGTAGTATCGGAGGCCTGGGGTCCCAGCATTTT. The chain combines TRBV19 with TRBJ1-5, with D unresolved. The V gene's germline CDR1 is LNHDA and CDR2 SQIVND (reference sequence). V dropped 3 bases and J dropped 11 bases, with 14 bases sitting between them. The CDR3 contains 13 residues. The whole variable domain, filled in from reference TRBV19 and TRBJ1-5, reads DGGITQSPKYLFRKEGQNVTLSCEQNLNHDAMYWYRQDPGQGLRLIYYSQIVNDFQKGDIAEGYSVSREKKESFPLTVTSAQKNPTAFYLCASSIGGLGSQHFGDGTRLSIL.